This T cell receptor (beta chain) was identified during a study of blood T cell repertoires in COVID-19 (dated by TCRdb to 2019 to 2021). For the wider study: The collaborator samples originated in the United States, Italy and Spain and spanned the acute and convalescent phases of COVID-19. The prospective study material was composed of cDNA or gDNA derived from T cells, B-cell-depleted T cells, or PBMCs. Deeply sampled blood TCRbeta repertoires from subjects exposed to, actively infected with, or recovered from COVID-19 were included in the dataset. The repertoires were made available in a free public database intended to serve as a resource for research on the immune response to SARS-CoV-2. Samples came from the ongoing ImmuneRACE study (first 160 participants) plus 1,254 subjects from 6 global collaborators. The sample metadata nearly always contained a de-identified subject ID, COVID-19 status, age in years and sex. Where available, HLA class I and class II types were obtained from metadata supplied by the sample provider rather than from assay-based typing. General study outcomes and caveats: The quantity of clinical and demographic metadata differed by source and by participant and was supplied without curation.

The germline V gene sets CDR1 to MDHEN and CDR2 to SYDVKM. V sheds 5 bases and J sheds 7 bases, leaving 8 bases between their ends. The CDR3 sequence holds 11 residues, the cysteine and phenylalanine included. The retained sequence is limited to the CDR3, 33 bases, with the frame set at the first base. TCRbeta CDR3 regions were amplified from genomic DNA by means of the immunoSEQ Assay, a bias-controlled multiplex PCR. The paper's data handling went like this. The number of nucleated cells in each sample was estimated by amplification of reference gene primers within the assay. Sequence reads were collapsed and filtered to measure the absolute abundance of every unique TCRbeta CDR3 rearrangement. Productive Simpson clonality was computed per sample as the square root of Simpson's diversity index over productive rearrangements. TCRdb took over this immuneACCESS table, retaining in-frame rearrangements with V and J assigned. Such tables are incomplete; in checked studies, under half of the missing clones stem from an unresolved V gene, and the remainder is unexplained. V and J calls and clone size are those listed in that table; D and trimming were worked out from the DNA. Present in this sample are more than 150,000 clones, approximately 86% of which were seen just once. The ten largest clones add up to around 2% of the sample.

Concerning this clone: Its antigen is currently not known. No base qualities exist here, and no much larger clone lies one base off it.

Participants in the prospective study were enrolled through a virtual design, were aged 18 to 89 years, and lived in 24 United States geographic areas. Cohort assignment in the prospective study relied on participant-reported clinical history from a screening survey and a study questionnaire. For ImmuneRACE Cohort 3, a participant was defined as recovered based on two consecutive negative NP/OP PCR tests, clearance by a healthcare professional, or resolution of symptoms. Mobile phlebotomists in the prospective study collected whole blood, serum and a nasopharyngeal or oropharyngeal swab from every participant. Additional blood draws and questionnaires over a roughly two-month period could optionally be provided by prospective study participants. Blood samples from the prospective study were shipped frozen or at room temperature prior to DNA extraction.

This clonotype originated in a young woman who had recovered from COVID-19. The chain couples TRBV28 to TRBJ1-1; the D gene identity is not certain. What was sequenced was PBMCs or T cells enriched from blood (not recorded which). The CDR3 is CASSLDNEAFF. The sequenced DNA: TGTGCCAGCAGTCTAGATAATGAAGCTTTCTTT.